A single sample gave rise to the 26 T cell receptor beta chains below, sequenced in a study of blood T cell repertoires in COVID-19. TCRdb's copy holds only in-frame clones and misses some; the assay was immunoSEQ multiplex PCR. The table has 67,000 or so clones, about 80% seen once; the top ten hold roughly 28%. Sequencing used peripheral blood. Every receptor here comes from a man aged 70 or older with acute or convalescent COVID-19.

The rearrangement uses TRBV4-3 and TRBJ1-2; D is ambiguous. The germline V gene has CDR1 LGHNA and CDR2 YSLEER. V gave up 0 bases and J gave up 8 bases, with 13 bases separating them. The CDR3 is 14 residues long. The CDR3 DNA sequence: TGCGCCAGCAGCCAAGATATTATGCAGTACGGCTACACCTTC. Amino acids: CASSQDIMQYGYTF.

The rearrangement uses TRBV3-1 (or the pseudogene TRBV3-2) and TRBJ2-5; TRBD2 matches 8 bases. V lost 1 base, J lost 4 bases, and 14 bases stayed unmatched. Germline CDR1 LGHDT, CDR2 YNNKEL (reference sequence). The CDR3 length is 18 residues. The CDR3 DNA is TGTGCCAGCAGCCAAGCCTTAACTGCGGGAGGCGGGGGAGAGACCCAGTACTTC. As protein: CASSQALTAGGGGETQYF.

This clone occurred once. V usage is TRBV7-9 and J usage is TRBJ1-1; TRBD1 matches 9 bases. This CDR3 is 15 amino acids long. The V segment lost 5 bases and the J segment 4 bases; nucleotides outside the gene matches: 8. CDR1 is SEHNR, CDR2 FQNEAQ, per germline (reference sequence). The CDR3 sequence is CASSRTGGIGTEAFF. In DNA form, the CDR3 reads TGTGCCAGCAGCCGTACAGGGGGCATAGGCACTGAAGCTTTCTTT.

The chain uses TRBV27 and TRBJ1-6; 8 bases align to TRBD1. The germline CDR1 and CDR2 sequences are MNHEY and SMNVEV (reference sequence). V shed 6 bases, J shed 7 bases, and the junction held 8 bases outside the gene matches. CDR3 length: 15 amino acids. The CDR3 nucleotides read TGTGCCAGCAGAATTCCGGGGACAGGAAATTCACCCCTCCACTTT. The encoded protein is CASRIPGTGNSPLHF.

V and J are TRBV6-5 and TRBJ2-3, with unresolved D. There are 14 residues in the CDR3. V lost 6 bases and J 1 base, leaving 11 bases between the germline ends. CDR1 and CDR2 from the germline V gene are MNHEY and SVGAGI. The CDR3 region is CASRNGFGTDTQYF. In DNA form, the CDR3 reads TGTGCCAGCAGAAATGGCTTCGGCACAGATACGCAGTATTTT.

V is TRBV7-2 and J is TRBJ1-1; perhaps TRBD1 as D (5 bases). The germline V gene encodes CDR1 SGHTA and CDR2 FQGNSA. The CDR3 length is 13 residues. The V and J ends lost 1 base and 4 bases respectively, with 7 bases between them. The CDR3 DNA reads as TGTGCCAGCAGCTTAGACAGGTCCACTGAAGCTTTCTTT. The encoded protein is CASSLDRSTEAFF.

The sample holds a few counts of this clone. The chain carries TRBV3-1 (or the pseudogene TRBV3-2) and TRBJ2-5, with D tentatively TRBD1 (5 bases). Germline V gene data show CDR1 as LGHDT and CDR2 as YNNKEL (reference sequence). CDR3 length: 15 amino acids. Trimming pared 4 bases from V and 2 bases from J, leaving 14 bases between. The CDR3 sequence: CASSLSAGSQETQYF. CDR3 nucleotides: TGTGCCAGCAGCCTAAGTGCAGGGTCTCAAGAGACCCAGTACTTC.

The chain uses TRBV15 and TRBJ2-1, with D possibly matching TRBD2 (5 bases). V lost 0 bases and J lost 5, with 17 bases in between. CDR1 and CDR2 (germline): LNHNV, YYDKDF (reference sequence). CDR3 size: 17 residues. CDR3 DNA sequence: TGTGCCACCAGCAGAGATTCACTCGTGGGAGTAGACAATGAGCAGTTCTTC. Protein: CATSRDSLVGVDNEQFF. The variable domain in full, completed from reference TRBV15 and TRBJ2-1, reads DAMVIQNPRYQVTQFGKPVTLSCSQTLNHNVMYWYQQKSSQAPKLLFHYYDKDFNNEADTPDNFQSRRPNTSFCFLDIRSPGLGDTAMYLCATSRDSLVGVDNEQFFGPGTRLTVL.

The CDR3 sequence is CASSLWGRGTEAFF. The CDR3 DNA reads TGTGCCAGCAGCTTATGGGGTAGGGGCACTGAAGCTTTCTTT. The chain links TRBV11-2 to TRBJ1-1; TRBD1 might be the D (5 bases). This CDR3 is built from 14 residues. Trimming removed 2 bases from V and 4 bases from J, with 11 bases in between. Germline assignment: CDR1 SGHAT and CDR2 FQNNGV.

CDR3: CASSLDTNTEAFF. The CDR3 nucleotides read TGTGCCAGCAGCTTGGACACGAACACTGAAGCTTTCTTT. The rearrangement joins TRBV7-7 to TRBJ1-1, with TRBD1 as a possible D gene (5 bases). Deletions cut 3 bases from V and 1 base from J, with 6 bases between. The germline V gene encodes CDR1 SSHAT and CDR2 FNYEAQ (reference sequence). CDR3 length: 13 residues.

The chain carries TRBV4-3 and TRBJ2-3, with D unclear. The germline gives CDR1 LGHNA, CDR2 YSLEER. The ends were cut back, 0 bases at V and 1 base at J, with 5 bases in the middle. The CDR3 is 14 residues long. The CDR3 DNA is TGCGCCAGCAGCCAAGATCCGGGCACAGATACGCAGTATTTT. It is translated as CASSQDPGTDTQYF.

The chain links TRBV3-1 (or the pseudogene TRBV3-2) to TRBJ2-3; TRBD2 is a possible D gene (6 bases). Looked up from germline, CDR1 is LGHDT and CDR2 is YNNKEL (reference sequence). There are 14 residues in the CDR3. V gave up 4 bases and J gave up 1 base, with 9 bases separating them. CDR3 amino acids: CASSPRDRTDTQYF. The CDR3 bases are TGTGCCAGCAGCCCGCGGGATCGCACAGATACGCAGTATTTT.

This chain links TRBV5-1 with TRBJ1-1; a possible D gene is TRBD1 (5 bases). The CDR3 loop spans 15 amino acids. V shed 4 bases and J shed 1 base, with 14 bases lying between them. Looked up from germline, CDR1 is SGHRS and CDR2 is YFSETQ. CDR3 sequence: CASSRGGTSNTEAFF. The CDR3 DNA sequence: TGCGCCAGCAGCCGAGGCGGGACTTCGAACACTGAAGCTTTCTTT.

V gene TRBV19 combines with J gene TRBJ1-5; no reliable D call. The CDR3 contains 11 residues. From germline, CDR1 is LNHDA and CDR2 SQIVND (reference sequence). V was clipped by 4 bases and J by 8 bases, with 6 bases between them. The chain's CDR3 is CASSNTEPQHF. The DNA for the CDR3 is TGTGCCAGTAGTAACACAGAGCCCCAGCATTTT.

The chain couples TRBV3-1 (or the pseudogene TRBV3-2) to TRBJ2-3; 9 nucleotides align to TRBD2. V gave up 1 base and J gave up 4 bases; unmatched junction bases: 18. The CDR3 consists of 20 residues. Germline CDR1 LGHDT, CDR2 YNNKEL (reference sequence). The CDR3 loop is CASSQVPASGKTGSADTQYF. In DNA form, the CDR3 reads TGTGCCAGCAGCCAAGTTCCTGCTAGCGGGAAAACTGGGTCGGCAGATACGCAGTATTTT.

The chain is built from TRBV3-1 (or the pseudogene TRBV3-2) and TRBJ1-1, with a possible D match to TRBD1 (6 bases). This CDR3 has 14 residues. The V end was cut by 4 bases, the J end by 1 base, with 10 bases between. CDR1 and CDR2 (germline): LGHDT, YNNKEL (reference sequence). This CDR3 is CASSRQATNTEAFF. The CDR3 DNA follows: TGTGCCAGCAGCCGACAGGCTACGAACACTGAAGCTTTCTTT.

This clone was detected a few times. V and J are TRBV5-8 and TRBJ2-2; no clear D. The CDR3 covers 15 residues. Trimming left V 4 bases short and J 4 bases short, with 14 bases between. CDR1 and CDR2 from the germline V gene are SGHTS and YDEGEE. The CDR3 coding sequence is TGTGCCAGCAGCCCGCCCCTCGGGTCCACCGGGGAGCTGTTTTTT. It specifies CASSPPLGSTGELFF.

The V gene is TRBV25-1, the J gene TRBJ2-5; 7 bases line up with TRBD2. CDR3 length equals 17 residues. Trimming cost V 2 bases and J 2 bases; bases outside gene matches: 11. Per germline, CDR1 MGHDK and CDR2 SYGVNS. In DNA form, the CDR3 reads TGTGCCAGCAGTGAAGCGGGGAGGGTTGGGGGACAAGAGACCCAGTACTTC. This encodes CASSEAGRVGGQETQYF.

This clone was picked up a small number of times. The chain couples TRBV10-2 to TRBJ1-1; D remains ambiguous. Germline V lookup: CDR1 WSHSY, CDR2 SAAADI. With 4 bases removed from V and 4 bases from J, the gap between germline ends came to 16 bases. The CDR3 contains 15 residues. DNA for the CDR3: TGCGCCAGCAGTGTGCCAACCGACGGGAGCACTGAAGCTTTCTTT. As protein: CASSVPTDGSTEAFF.

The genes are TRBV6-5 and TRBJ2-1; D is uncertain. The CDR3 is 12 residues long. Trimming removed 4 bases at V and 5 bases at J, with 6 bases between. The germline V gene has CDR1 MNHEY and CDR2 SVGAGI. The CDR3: CASSSPHNEQFF. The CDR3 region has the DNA TGTGCCAGCAGTTCTCCCCACAATGAGCAGTTCTTC.

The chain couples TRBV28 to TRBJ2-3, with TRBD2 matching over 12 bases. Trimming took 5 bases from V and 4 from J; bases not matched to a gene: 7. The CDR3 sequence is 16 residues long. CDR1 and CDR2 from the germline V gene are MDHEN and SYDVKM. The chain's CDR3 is CASSPLTSGSADTQYF. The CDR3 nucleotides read TGTGCCAGCAGTCCCCTGACTAGCGGGAGCGCAGATACGCAGTATTTT.

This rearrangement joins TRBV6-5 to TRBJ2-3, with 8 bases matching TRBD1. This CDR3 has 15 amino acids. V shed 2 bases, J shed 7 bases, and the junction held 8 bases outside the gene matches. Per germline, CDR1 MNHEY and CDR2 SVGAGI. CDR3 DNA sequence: TGTGCCAGCAGTTACCCTGGACAGGGATTAAATACGCAGTATTTT. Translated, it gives CASSYPGQGLNTQYF.

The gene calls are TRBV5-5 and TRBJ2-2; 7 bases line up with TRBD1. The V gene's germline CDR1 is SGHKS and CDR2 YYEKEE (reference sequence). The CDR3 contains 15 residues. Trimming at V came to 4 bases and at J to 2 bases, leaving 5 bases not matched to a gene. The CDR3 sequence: CASSHRGPNTGELFF. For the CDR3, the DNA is TGTGCCAGCAGCCACAGGGGACCCAACACCGGGGAGCTGTTTTTT.

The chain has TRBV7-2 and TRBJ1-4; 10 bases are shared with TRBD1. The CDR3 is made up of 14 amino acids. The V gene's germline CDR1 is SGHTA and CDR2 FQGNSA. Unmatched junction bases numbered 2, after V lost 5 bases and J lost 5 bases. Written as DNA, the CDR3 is TGTGCCAGCAGCCCGGACAGGGGGAATGAAAAACTGTTTTTT. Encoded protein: CASSPDRGNEKLFF.

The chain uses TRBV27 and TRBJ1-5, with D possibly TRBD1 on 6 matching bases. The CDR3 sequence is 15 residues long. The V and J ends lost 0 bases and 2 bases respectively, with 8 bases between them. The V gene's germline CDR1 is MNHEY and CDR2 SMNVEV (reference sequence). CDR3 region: CASSLSSGGNQPQHF. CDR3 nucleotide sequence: TGTGCCAGCAGTTTATCGTCAGGGGGCAATCAGCCCCAGCATTTT.

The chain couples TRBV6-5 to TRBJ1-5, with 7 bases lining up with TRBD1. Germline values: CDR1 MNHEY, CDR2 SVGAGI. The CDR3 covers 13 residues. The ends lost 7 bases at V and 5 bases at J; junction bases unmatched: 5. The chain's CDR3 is CASNRGRDQPQHF. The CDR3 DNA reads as TGTGCCAGCAATAGGGGGCGAGATCAGCCCCAGCATTTT.